This T cell receptor (beta chain) derives from a study of OX40 agonist ivuxolimab in advanced cancers. Study-level information: Therapy given before enrollment (anti-PD-1, anti-PD-L1 or anti-CTLA-4) was allowed, and 35% to 45% had some. Findings and caveats of the study: The CD4+ and CD8+ T cells in the blood had expanded clonally by week 6 at 0.1 to 3.0 mg/kg. The specificity for antigen of the expanded peripheral T cells was not determined.

Here immunoSEQ multiplex PCR was the method, and the copy in TCRdb shows in-frame clones only, minus some. In the table there are some 70,000 clones, around 90% of which are singletons. This CDR3 is 15 amino acids long. Germline V gene lookup returns CDR1 SGHRS and CDR2 YFSETQ. V gave up 6 bases and J gave up 2 bases; unmatched junction bases: 6. With regard to this clone: The antigen remains undetermined.

The specimen was CD4+ or CD8+ T cells sorted from blood, collected in a trial of the OX40 agonist ivuxolimab. The rearrangement uses TRBV5-1 and TRBJ2-1; 9 bases line up with TRBD1. The TCR originated in an adult with an advanced solid tumor such as melanoma, head and neck, liver or kidney cancer. CDR3 bases: TGCGCCAGCACGTTCGGGACAGGGACCTACAATGAGCAGTTCTTC. Its protein product is CASTFGTGTYNEQFF.